The 24 T cell receptor beta chains below were found in one sample sequenced in a study of Tregs in tolerant kidney transplant recipients (dated by TCRdb to the late 2010s). The transplants used related donors along with nonmyeloablative bone marrow transplantation, and in the human trials mixed chimerism was transient. The library was generated by the immunoSEQ multiplex PCR assay. TCRdb took this table from immuneACCESS and kept in-frame rearrangements with V and J called. Such tables lack part of the clones; where checked against another copy, unresolved V genes explain under half of the gap, and the rest is unexplained. The table for this sample lists approximately 82,000 clones; 93% of them were counted only once. The ten top clones hold under 2% of the sample. The specimen comprised CD4+ T cells from blood (PBMCs), sampled 12 months after the transplant. Receptors originate from a human patient who received a combined kidney and bone marrow transplant. After a transplant, not all T cells may be the patient's own; some may come from the graft donor.

The V and J genes are TRBV5-1 and TRBJ2-3; the D is unclear. From germline, CDR1 is SGHRS and CDR2 YFSETQ. Trimming pared 4 bases from V and 0 bases from J, leaving 9 bases between. The CDR3 is made up of 14 amino acids. CDR3 region: CASSATYSTDTQYF. DNA of the CDR3: TGCGCCAGCAGCGCCACCTACAGCACAGATACGCAGTATTTT.

This clone was picked up one time. The chain carries TRBV5-4 and TRBJ2-7; 11 bases are a match to TRBD1. The CDR3 sequence is 15 residues long. Trimming took 1 base from V and 3 from J; bases not matched to a gene: 3. CDR1 is SGHNT and CDR2 is YYREEE in the germline V gene (reference sequence). CDR3 amino acids: CASSLSGTGGYEQYF. The CDR3 bases are TGTGCCAGCAGCTTGTCCGGGACAGGGGGCTACGAGCAGTACTTC. Full variable domain (outside the CDR3, taken from reference TRBV5-4 and TRBJ2-7): ETGVTQSPTHLIKTRGQQVTLRCSSQSGHNTVSWYQQALGQGPQFIFQYYREEENGRGNFPPRFSGLQFPNYSSELNVNALELDDSALYLCASSLSGTGGYEQYFGPGTRLTVT.

For this clone: The junction shows a germline mismatch at one end, possibly a read error. In the same sample, other DNA sequences code for this CDR3. V usage is TRBV6-5 and J usage is TRBJ1-6; 10 nucleotides agree with TRBD1. Germline loops: CDR1 MNHEY, CDR2 SVGAGI. The CDR3 is 15 residues long. The CDR3 loop is CASSRGTGVNSPLHF. The CDR3 region has the DNA TGTGCCAGCAGCCGAGGGACAGGGGTGAATTCCCCCCTCCACTTT.

CDR3 DNA sequence: TGTGCCATCAGTGATAGGGCTAGCGGGGGGGTATATACAGATACGCAGTATTTT. Amino acid sequence: CAISDRASGGVYTDTQYF. J is TRBJ2-3 and V is TRBV10-3, with 12 bases identical to TRBD2. Trimming cost V 3 bases and J 3 bases; bases outside gene matches: 10. This CDR3 has 18 residues. Germline V gene lookup returns CDR1 ENHRY and CDR2 SYGVKD.

The chain carries TRBV10-3 and TRBJ2-1; 8 bases are a match to TRBD2. Losses at the gene ends were 3 bases for V and 6 bases for J; bases not matched to a gene: 7. The CDR3 has 15 amino acids. Germline assignment: CDR1 ENHRY and CDR2 SYGVKD. DNA for the CDR3: TGTGCCATCAGTGATGATCGGGGGGGCTTCAATGAGCAGTTCTTC. As protein: CAISDDRGGFNEQFF.

The rearrangement joins TRBV5-8 to TRBJ1-2; TRBD1 aligns across 8 bases. Germline CDR1 and CDR2: SGHTS and YDEGEE. This CDR3 is 16 amino acids long. V lost 6 bases to trimming and J lost 2 bases; unmatched junction nucleotides: 12. The CDR3 bases are TGTGCCAGCAACCTGCGTTGGACAGGGCCCAACTATGGCTACACCTTC. As protein: CASNLRWTGPNYGYTF.

As regards this clone: One junction end disagrees with the germline gene, perhaps due to a read error. This same CDR3 is encoded by further DNA sequences in the sample. The genes are TRBV5-1 and TRBJ1-6; 9 positions match TRBD1. CDR1 is SGHRS and CDR2 is YFSETQ in the germline V gene. The CDR3 runs to 15 residues. Here the CDR3 reads CASSVETGGYSPLHF. CDR3 in DNA: TGCGCCAGCAGCGTTGAAACAGGGGGCTATTCCCCCCTCCACTTT. Supplemented by reference TRBV5-1 and TRBJ1-6, the full variable domain reads KAGVTQTPRYLIKTRGQQVTLSCSPISGHRSVSWYQQTPGQGLQFLFEYFSETQRNKGNFPGRFSGRQFSNSRSEMNVSTLELGDSALYLCASSVETGGYSPLHFGNGTRLTVT.

Worth noting for this clone: Distinct nucleotide sequences in the sample also encode this CDR3. The chain recombines TRBV23-1 with TRBJ1-1; 7 bases match TRBD1. TRBV23-1 is an ORF, with its function uncertain. V was clipped by 5 bases and J by 6 bases; unmatched bases: 3. The CDR3 spans 12 residues. The CDR3 DNA sequence: TGCGCCAGCAGTTCAGGGGGTCCTGAAGCTTTCTTT. Amino acids: CASSSGGPEAFF.

The genes are TRBV11-1 and TRBJ2-2; TRBD2 agrees at 14 bases. Trimming cost V 6 bases and J 4 bases; bases outside gene matches: 1. In germline, CDR1 is SGHAT, CDR2 FQDESV (reference sequence). The CDR3 spans 15 residues. The CDR3 protein is CASSGTSGGTGELFF. Here the CDR3 DNA reads TGTGCCAGCAGTGGGACTAGCGGGGGCACCGGGGAGCTGTTTTTT.

As for this clone: This CDR3 is also generated by other DNA sequences in the sample. The chain has TRBV19 and TRBJ1-6; unclear D gene. Germline V gives CDR1 LNHDA, CDR2 SQIVND (reference sequence). The CDR3 loop spans 16 amino acids. V lost 6 bases to trimming and J lost 4 bases, with 16 bases between them. In DNA, the CDR3 is TGTGCCAGTAGAATGAACAGTTGGCAGTATAATTCACCCCTCCACTTT. As protein: CASRMNSWQYNSPLHF. The full variable domain, rest sourced from reference TRBV19 and TRBJ1-6, is DGGITQSPKYLFRKEGQNVTLSCEQNLNHDAMYWYRQDPGQGLRLIYYSQIVNDFQKGDIAEGYSVSREKKESFPLTVTSAQKNPTAFYLCASRMNSWQYNSPLHFGNGTRLTVT.

V is TRBV4-1 and J is TRBJ2-2, with a weak D call TRBD1 (6 bases). Looked up from germline, CDR1 is MGHRA and CDR2 is YSYEKL. This CDR3 spans 17 amino acids. Trimming removed 1 base from V and 8 bases from J, with 20 bases in between. Written as DNA, the CDR3 is TGCGCCAGCAGCCAAGCGTCTAGAGGGTTAACAGGGGGGGAGCTGTTTTTT. This codes for CASSQASRGLTGGELFF.

V and J are TRBV19 and TRBJ1-2, with TRBD1 identical over 7 bases. Germline V CDR1 and CDR2: LNHDA, SQIVND (reference sequence). The CDR3 extends over 12 amino acids. V lost 6 bases to trimming and J lost 8 bases; unmatched junction nucleotides: 6. CDR3 in amino acids: CASSSTGTGYTF. The CDR3 DNA reads as TGTGCCAGTAGCTCGACAGGGACCGGCTACACCTTC.

The gene calls are TRBV30 and TRBJ2-2; 7 nucleotides align to TRBD2. The germline V gene has CDR1 GTSNPN and CDR2 SVGIG (reference sequence). V lost 4 bases to trimming and J lost 3 bases; unmatched junction nucleotides: 8. There are 15 residues in the CDR3. The CDR3 sequence: CAWNNRGRDTGELFF. The CDR3 DNA follows: TGTGCCTGGAACAATCGGGGGAGGGACACCGGGGAGCTGTTTTTT.

The chain joins TRBV12-5 to TRBJ2-3; 8 bases are a match to TRBD2. CDR1 is LGHNT, CDR2 FRNRAP, per germline. Unmatched junction bases numbered 7, after V lost 3 bases and J lost 5 bases. The CDR3 extends over 15 amino acids. CDR3 nucleotides: TGTGCTAGTGGTTTCGGGGGGGCCCCAGGAGATACGCAGTATTTT. It yields the protein CASGFGGAPGDTQYF.

Worth noting for this clone: The sample has other DNA sequences that encode this CDR3 too. The V and J genes are TRBV28 and TRBJ1-6, with D perhaps matching TRBD1 (6 bases). Trimming shortened V by 3 bases and J by 8 bases, and 11 bases separated the two germline ends. The germline V gene encodes CDR1 MDHEN and CDR2 SYDVKM. The CDR3 length is 14 residues. CDR3 residues: CASSFPGVDSPLHF. As DNA, the CDR3 is TGTGCCAGCAGTTTTCCAGGGGTCGATTCACCCCTCCACTTT.

The table lists this clone with a count of one. At one end the junction does not follow the germline gene, possibly because of a read error. The V and J genes are TRBV13 and TRBJ1-6; unclear D gene. The CDR3 loop spans 16 amino acids. Germline CDR1 reads PRHDT; CDR2 reads FYEKMQ (reference sequence). The CDR3 loop is CASSLSPRRYNSPLHF. CDR3 sequence (DNA): TGTGCCAGCAGCTTATCTCCTCGCCGCTATAATTCCCCCCTCCACTTT.

The chain employs TRBV21-1 and TRBJ1-2; TRBD1 is the table's D call and was not checked against the DNA. TRBV21-1 is designated a pseudogene. There are 20 residues in the CDR3. The CDR3 region has the DNA TGTGCCAGCAGCAAGAGAGCGCTGGTTTCCGGGACAGGGAGTAACTATGGCTACACCTTC. Encoded protein: CASSKRALVSGTGSNYGYTF.

The chain joins TRBV6-6 to TRBJ1-2; TRBD1 matches 9 bases. The CDR3 consists of 16 residues. Losses at the gene ends were 6 bases for V and 0 bases for J; bases not matched to a gene: 8. Germline CDR1 is MNHNY and CDR2 is SVGAGI (reference sequence). The CDR3 protein is CASRGPGTGTNYGYTF. Written as DNA, the CDR3 is TGTGCCAGCAGGGGTCCCGGGACAGGGACTAACTATGGCTACACCTTC.

The chain is built from TRBV7-9 and TRBJ2-4; possible D gene TRBD2, 7 bases. Between the trimmed V and J ends, which lost 4 bases and 2 bases, there was a span of 12 bases. This CDR3 has 15 amino acids. Per germline, CDR1 SEHNR and CDR2 FQNEAQ (reference sequence). CDR3 amino acids: CASSWGGATKNIQYF. The CDR3 nucleotides read TGTGCCAGCAGCTGGGGGGGGGCAACCAAAAACATTCAGTACTTC.

This clone was seen more than once but under ten times. The CDR3 loop reads CASSPVWRGENYGYTF. CDR3 nucleotides: TGTGCCAGCAGCCCCGTGTGGCGGGGGGAGAACTATGGCTACACCTTC. This chain connects TRBV7-9 to TRBJ1-2, with a tentative D call TRBD1 (5 bases). V shed 5 bases and J shed 2 bases, with 18 bases lying between them. Germline-derived CDR1 and CDR2 are SEHNR and FQNEAQ (reference sequence). This CDR3 is built from 16 residues.

The chain uses TRBV7-8 and TRBJ2-7, with TRBD2 matching 10 bases. Germline loops: CDR1 SGHVS, CDR2 FQNEAQ. The trim removed 1 base at V and 0 bases at J, leaving 9 bases unmatched. The CDR3 is 18 residues long. In DNA form, the CDR3 reads TGTGCCAGCAGCTTAGTGCCGCTAGCGGGAGAAGGCTCCTACGAGCAGTACTTC. Its translation: CASSLVPLAGEGSYEQYF. The full variable domain, with the rest looked up from reference TRBV7-8 and TRBJ2-7, is GAGVSQSPRYKVAKRGQDVALRCDPISGHVSLFWYQQALGQGPEFLTYFQNEAQLDKSGLPSDRFFAERPEGSVSTLKIQRTQQEDSAVYLCASSLVPLAGEGSYEQYFGPGTRLTVT.

Note on this clone: One end of the junction varies from germline; a read error may be responsible. Other DNA sequences in the same sample also yield this CDR3. The V call is TRBV6-1, the J call TRBJ1-6, with D possibly being TRBD1 (6 bases). The CDR3 consists of 14 residues. The V gene's germline CDR1 is MNHNS and CDR2 SASEGT. DNA for the CDR3: TGTGCCAGCAGTGCCGGACAGTATAATTCCCCCCTCCACTTT. Its protein is CASSAGQYNSPLHF.

The rearrangement joins TRBV5-4 to TRBJ2-5; D might be TRBD2 (6 bases). The CDR3 loop spans 16 amino acids. CDR1 and CDR2 from the germline V gene are SGHNT and YYREEE (reference sequence). V dropped 1 base and J dropped 7 bases, with 20 bases sitting between them. CDR3 in DNA: TGTGCCAGCAGCTTGTGGCCATTAGCGGTGGGCGGGACCCAGTACTTC. Translating it yields CASSLWPLAVGGTQYF.

The rearrangement uses TRBV19 and TRBJ2-3, with D possibly matching TRBD2 (6 bases). Trimming pared 10 bases from V and 1 base from J, leaving 21 bases between. This CDR3 has 16 amino acids. CDR1 and CDR2 from the germline V gene are LNHDA and SQIVND (reference sequence). The CDR3 DNA reads as TGTGCCACGTTAGCGGACCCCGCTACGCGCACAGATACGCAGTATTTT. It is translated as CATLADPATRTDTQYF. The full variable domain, completed using reference TRBV19 and TRBJ2-3, is DGGITQSPKYLFRKEGQNVTLSCEQNLNHDAMYWYRQDPGQGLRLIYYSQIVNDFQKGDIAEGYSVSREKKESFPLTVTSAQKNPTAFYLCATLADPATRTDTQYFGPGTRLTVL.